A selection of T cell receptor beta chains follows, all from one sample in a study of OX40 agonist ivuxolimab in advanced cancers. Here immunoSEQ multiplex PCR was the method, and the copy in TCRdb shows in-frame clones only, minus some. The sample holds 8,500 to 13,000 clones; roughly 79% are singletons and the top ten take more than 15%. Specimen: CD4+ or CD8+ T cells sorted from blood, collected in a trial of the OX40 agonist ivuxolimab. The receptors originated from an adult with an advanced solid tumor such as melanoma, head and neck, liver or kidney cancer. Each CDR3 is given with its conserved first and last residue. The order of the fields is V gene, D gene, CDR3 length, J gene, clone size, CDR3 protein, CDR3 DNA. The D gene is left open where the match is weak. The size field is filled for only some rows; it gives once, few, many or a size class.

>TRBV20-1|NA|10|TRBJ1-1|NA
CSALGGRAFF
TGCAGTGCTTTAGGGGGTCGGGCTTTCTTT
>TRBV4-2|NA|16|TRBJ2-7|NA
CASSQEMVGGGDEQYF
TGTGCCAGCAGCCAAGAAATGGTGGGAGGGGGGGACGAGCAGTACTTC
>TRBV6-1|NA|15|TRBJ1-5|NA
CASSAQGDGGQPQHF
TGTGCCAGCAGTGCCCAGGGAGACGGGGGTCAGCCCCAGCATTTT
>TRBV18|NA|17|TRBJ2-7|NA
CASSHFLGAQPFYEQYF
TGTGCCAGCTCACATTTTTTGGGGGCCCAACCTTTCTACGAGCAGTACTTC
>TRBV7-2|NA|15|TRBJ2-7|NA
CASNPPGRVGDEQYF
TGTGCCAGCAACCCTCCGGGCAGGGTTGGAGACGAGCAGTACTTC
>TRBV27|TRBD1|15|TRBJ2-7|medium-sized
CASSNRGFPRYEQYF
TGTGCCAGCAGTAACAGGGGGTTCCCGAGGTACGAGCAGTACTTC
>TRBV7-9|TRBD2|14|TRBJ2-1|NA
CASSPGTSWFEQFF
TGTGCCAGCAGCCCAGGGACTAGTTGGTTCGAGCAGTTCTTC
>TRBV27|NA|13|TRBJ2-4|NA
CASRRGGANIQYF
TGTGCCAGCAGGCGGGGCGGGGCAAACATTCAGTACTTC
>TRBV27|TRBD2|15|TRBJ2-1|NA
CASSLGSSGGGWQFF
TGTGCCAGCAGTTTAGGGTCTAGCGGGGGGGGGTGGCAGTTCTTC
>TRBV14|NA|14|TRBJ2-5|NA
CASSRRKYQETQYF
TGTGCCAGCAGCCGTCGGAAGTACCAAGAGACCCAGTACTTC
>TRBV9|TRBD2|13|TRBJ2-3|once
CASSLAATDTQYF
TGTGCCAGCAGCCTAGCGGCCACAGATACGCAGTATTTT
>TRBV4-1|NA|14|TRBJ2-5|NA
CASSQVGDSETQYF
TGCGCCAGCAGCCAAGTCGGGGATTCCGAGACCCAGTACTTC
>TRBV5-1|NA|13|TRBJ2-3|NA
CASSLLVVDTQYF
TGCGCCAGCAGCTTGTTGGTGGTCGATACGCAGTATTTT
>TRBV19|TRBD1|15|TRBJ1-5|NA
CASSMGQGPHQPQHF
TGTGCCAGTAGTATGGGACAGGGGCCCCATCAGCCCCAGCATTTT
>TRBV6-5|NA|14|TRBJ2-5|NA
CASSYWGEGETQYF
TGTGCCAGCAGTTACTGGGGGGAAGGGGAGACCCAGTACTTC
>TRBV7-9|TRBD1|16|TRBJ1-1|NA
CASSSGTGGMNTEAFF
TGTGCCAGCAGCTCTGGGACAGGGGGCATGAACACTGAAGCTTTCTTT
>TRBV2|TRBD2|16|TRBJ2-1|NA
CASSVLAGYTYNEQFF
TGTGCCAGCAGCGTACTAGCGGGGTACACCTACAATGAGCAGTTCTTC
>TRBV7-2|NA|13|TRBJ2-1|NA
CASSQPSGNEQFF
TGTGCCAGCAGCCAACCATCGGGAAATGAGCAGTTCTTC
>TRBV25-1|NA|13|TRBJ2-1|NA
CASSFLANNEQFF
TGTGCCAGCAGTTTCCTAGCGAACAATGAGCAGTTCTTC
>TRBV5-1|TRBD1|16|TRBJ2-7|medium-sized
CASSPGWTGPRYEQYF
TGCGCCAGCAGTCCGGGTTGGACAGGGCCTCGCTACGAGCAGTACTTC
>TRBV7-9|NA|12|TRBJ1-1|NA
CASSYRGARAFF
TGTGCCAGCAGTTACAGAGGGGCCCGGGCTTTCTTT
>TRBV4-1|NA|14|TRBJ1-6|few
CASSQEGPYSPLHF
TGCGCCAGCAGCCAAGAGGGACCTTATTCACCCCTCCACTTT
>TRBV27|NA|13|TRBJ2-7|NA
CASSLGAAYEQYF
TGTGCCAGCAGTTTAGGGGCTGCCTACGAGCAGTACTTC
>TRBV29-1|NA|14|TRBJ2-1|NA
CSVEPPGVHNEQFF
TGCAGCGTAGAACCCCCGGGAGTCCACAATGAGCAGTTCTTC
>TRBV29-1|NA|13|TRBJ2-1|once
CSVDHKLDNEQFF
TGCAGCGTTGACCATAAGCTAGATAATGAGCAGTTCTTC
>TRBV27|NA|19|TRBJ1-6|NA
CASSTGPWLNRAFDSPLHF
TGTGCCAGCAGTACAGGTCCTTGGTTAAATCGGGCTTTTGATTCACCCCTCCACTTT
>TRBV7-8|TRBD1|15|TRBJ2-5|NA
CASSHRTGGRETQYF
TGTGCCAGCAGCCATCGAACAGGGGGAAGAGAGACCCAGTACTTC
>TRBV10-3|NA|15|TRBJ2-6|NA
CAVGTTNSGANVLTF
TGTGCCGTTGGCACTACCAACTCTGGGGCCAACGTCCTGACTTTC
>TRBV5-1|NA|14|TRBJ2-3|NA
CASSLTGSEDTQYF
TGCGCCAGCAGCTTAACAGGATCGGAAGATACGCAGTATTTT
>TRBV5-1|TRBD1|13|TRBJ2-7|NA
CASTYRGGYEQYF
TGCGCCAGCACCTACAGGGGCGGTTACGAGCAGTACTTC
>TRBV4-2|TRBD1|15|TRBJ1-1|NA
CASSQVQGAETEAFF
TGTGCCAGCAGCCAAGTACAGGGGGCGGAGACTGAAGCTTTCTTT
>TRBV4-1|NA|13|TRBJ2-3|NA
CASRLTGSDTQYF
TGCGCCAGCAGACTTACAGGGTCGGATACGCAGTATTTT
>TRBV6-6|NA|16|TRBJ2-7|once
CASSYFRGTATYEQYF
TGTGCCAGCAGTTACTTCCGGGGGACAGCAACCTACGAGCAGTACTTC
>TRBV29-1|NA|12|TRBJ2-1|NA
CSVETSGYEQFF
TGCAGCGTTGAAACCTCCGGATATGAGCAGTTCTTC
>TRBV19|TRBD1|14|TRBJ2-7|NA
CASSSRDSSYEQYF
TGTGCCAGTAGTAGCCGGGACAGCTCCTACGAGCAGTACTTC
>TRBV27|NA|15|TRBJ2-7|NA
CASSFGVGGPGEQYF
TGTGCCAGCAGTTTTGGGGTTGGGGGGCCCGGCGAGCAGTACTTC
>TRBV4-2|NA|15|TRBJ2-1|NA
CASSQDLGPYNEQFF
TGTGCCAGCAGCCAAGATCTGGGGCCCTACAATGAGCAGTTCTTC
>TRBV7-8|TRBD1|15|TRBJ1-3|NA
CASSLGKGQGHTIYF
TGTGCCAGCAGCTTAGGGAAGGGACAGGGGCACACCATATATTTT
>TRBV9|NA|14|TRBJ2-4|once
CASSGRGAKNIQYF
TGTGCCAGCAGCGGCAGGGGAGCCAAAAACATTCAGTACTTC
>TRBV5-3|NA|13|TRBJ2-5|NA
CARSRGLAETQYF
TGTGCCAGAAGCCGGGGACTGGCAGAGACCCAGTACTTC
>TRBV29-1|TRBD2|15|TRBJ2-3|NA
CSVPPAGASTDTQYF
TGCAGCGTCCCTCCTGCGGGAGCTAGCACAGATACGCAGTATTTT
>TRBV14|NA|13|TRBJ1-2|NA
CASSQPRGYGYTF
TGTGCCAGCAGCCAACCCCGCGGGTATGGCTACACCTTC
>TRBV9|NA|15|TRBJ2-5|NA
CASSLLDSLEGSQYF
TGTGCCAGCAGCCTCCTCGACAGCTTAGAAGGGTCCCAGTACTTC
>TRBV6-5|NA|12|TRBJ1-1|NA
CASSHGTTEAFF
TGTGCCAGCAGCCACGGGACGACCGAAGCTTTCTTT
>TRBV27|NA|16|TRBJ2-3|NA
CASTSLPGPSTDTQYF
TGTGCCAGCACTTCCCTCCCGGGACCCAGCACAGATACGCAGTATTTT
>TRBV6-4|NA|17|TRBJ2-7|few
CASTLLDSPLGSYEQYF
TGTGCCAGCACCCTACTGGACTCTCCTCTAGGTTCCTACGAGCAGTACTTC
>TRBV27|NA|12|TRBJ1-2|medium-sized
CASTALNGGYTF
TGTGCCAGTACAGCTCTCAATGGTGGCTACACCTTC
>TRBV7-3|NA|17|TRBJ2-6|NA
CASSPGTPDSGANVLTF
TGTGCCAGCAGCCCAGGGACACCCGACTCTGGGGCCAACGTCCTGACTTTC
>TRBV27|NA|13|TRBJ1-5|few
CASAQGLNQPQHF
TGTGCCTCCGCACAGGGCCTCAATCAGCCCCAGCATTTT
>TRBV11-3|NA|13|TRBJ2-2|NA
CASSLGISGELFF
TGTGCCAGCAGCTTAGGTATATCCGGGGAGCTGTTTTTT
>TRBV6-5|TRBD1|16|TRBJ1-5|NA
CASSSTGGFSNQPQHF
TGTGCCAGCAGTTCGACAGGGGGCTTTAGCAATCAGCCCCAGCATTTT
>TRBV2|NA|12|TRBJ2-1|NA
CASIRGINEQFF
TGTGCCAGCATTCGGGGGATTAATGAGCAGTTCTTC
>TRBV6-1|TRBD2|17|TRBJ2-3|few
CASSEAGGGGASDTQYF
TGTGCCAGCAGTGAAGCCGGAGGCGGGGGGGCCTCAGATACGCAGTATTTT
>TRBV7-3|NA|15|TRBJ2-1|NA
CASSSPGGAYNEQFF
TGTGCCAGCAGCTCACCAGGGGGGGCCTACAATGAGCAGTTCTTC
>TRBV4-2|TRBD2|17|TRBJ2-5|NA
CASSHYGTSGGQETQYF
TGTGCCAGCAGCCATTATGGGACTAGCGGGGGGCAAGAGACCCAGTACTTC